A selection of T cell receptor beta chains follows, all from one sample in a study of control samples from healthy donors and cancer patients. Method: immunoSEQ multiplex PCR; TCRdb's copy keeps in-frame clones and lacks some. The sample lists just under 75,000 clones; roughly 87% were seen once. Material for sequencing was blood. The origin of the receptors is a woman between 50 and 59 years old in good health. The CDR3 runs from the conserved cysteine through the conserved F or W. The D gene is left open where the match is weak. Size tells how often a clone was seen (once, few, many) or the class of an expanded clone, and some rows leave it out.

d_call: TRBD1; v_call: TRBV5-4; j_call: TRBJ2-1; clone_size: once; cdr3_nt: TGTGCCAGCAGCCGGGACAGGGGATCCTACAATGAGCAGTTCTTC; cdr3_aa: CASSRDRGSYNEQFF
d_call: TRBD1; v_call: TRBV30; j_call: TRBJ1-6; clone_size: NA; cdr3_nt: TGTGCCTGGACCGGGACAGGGTTCTCACCCCTCCACTTT; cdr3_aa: CAWTGTGFSPLHF
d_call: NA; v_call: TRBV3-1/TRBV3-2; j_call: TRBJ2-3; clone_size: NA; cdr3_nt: TGTGCCAGCAGCCAGGGTAGCGGAATCACAGATACGCAGTATTTT; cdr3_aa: CASSQGSGITDTQYF
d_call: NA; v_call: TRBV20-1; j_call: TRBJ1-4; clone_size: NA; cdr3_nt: TGCAGTGCTTTCTTTAATGAAAAACTGTTTTTT; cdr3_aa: CSAFFNEKLFF
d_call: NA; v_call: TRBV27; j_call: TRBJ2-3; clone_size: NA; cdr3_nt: TGTGCCAGCAGTTCAGGGTGGGTCAGCACAGATACGCAGTATTTT; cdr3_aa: CASSSGWVSTDTQYF
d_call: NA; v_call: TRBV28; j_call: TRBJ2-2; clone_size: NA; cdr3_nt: TGTGCCAGCAGTTTTTTCACAGACACCGGGGAGCTGTTTTTT; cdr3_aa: CASSFFTDTGELFF
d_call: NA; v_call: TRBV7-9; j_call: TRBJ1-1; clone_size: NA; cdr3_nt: TGTGCCAGCAGCTACGGGCCTCTTTTGAACACTGAAGCTTTCTTT; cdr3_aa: CASSYGPLLNTEAFF
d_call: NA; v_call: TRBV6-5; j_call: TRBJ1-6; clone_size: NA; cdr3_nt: TGTGCCAGCAGTTACGCCCTTACAAGTCGTTCACCCCTCCACTTT; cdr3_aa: CASSYALTSRSPLHF
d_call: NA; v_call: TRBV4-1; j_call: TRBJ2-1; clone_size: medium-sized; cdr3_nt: TGCGCCAGCAGCCGTCCGCTCAGGCGCGGAGGAATAAATGAGCAGTTCTTC; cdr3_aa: CASSRPLRRGGINEQFF
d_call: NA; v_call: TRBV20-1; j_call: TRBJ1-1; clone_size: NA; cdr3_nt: TGCAGTGCACCGCGGGGGGCTGAAGCTTTCTTT; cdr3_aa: CSAPRGAEAFF
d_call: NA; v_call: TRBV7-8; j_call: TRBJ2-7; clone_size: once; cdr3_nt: TGTGCCAGCAGCTTAAGGGGGTCGGGGGCGACCTACGAGCAGTACTTC; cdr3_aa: CASSLRGSGATYEQYF
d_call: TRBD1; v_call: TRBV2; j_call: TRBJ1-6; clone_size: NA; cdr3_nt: TGTGCCAGCGATGCCGGGGGACAGGGAAATTCACCCCTCCACTTT; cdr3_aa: CASDAGGQGNSPLHF
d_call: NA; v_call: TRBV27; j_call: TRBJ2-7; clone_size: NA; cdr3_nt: TGTGCCAGCAGTTTATCGCCGGGGAACGTCTACGAGCAGTACTTC; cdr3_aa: CASSLSPGNVYEQYF
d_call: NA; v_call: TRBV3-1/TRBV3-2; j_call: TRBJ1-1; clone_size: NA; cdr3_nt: TGTGCCAGCAAGGGGGGGGCCCCCACTGAAGCTTTCTTT; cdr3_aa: CASKGGAPTEAFF
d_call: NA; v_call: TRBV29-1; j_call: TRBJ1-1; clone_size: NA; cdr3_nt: TGCAGCACAGCTACAGCGTACACTGAAGCTTTCTTT; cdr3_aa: CSTATAYTEAFF
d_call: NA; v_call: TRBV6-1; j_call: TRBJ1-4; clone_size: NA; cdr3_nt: TGTGCCAGCAGTGAAGACAGGGTTAATGAAAAACTGTTTTTT; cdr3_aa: CASSEDRVNEKLFF
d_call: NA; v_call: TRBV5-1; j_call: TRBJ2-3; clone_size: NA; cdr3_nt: TGCGCCAGCAGCTTGGTGTGGCAGCCAACCGACTCGCAGTATTTT; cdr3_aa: CASSLVWQPTDSQYF
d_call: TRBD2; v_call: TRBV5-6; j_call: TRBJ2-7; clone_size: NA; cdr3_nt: TGTGCCAGCAGCTTGGGTCGGGGCGGGAGGTACGAGCAGTACTTC; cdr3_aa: CASSLGRGGRYEQYF
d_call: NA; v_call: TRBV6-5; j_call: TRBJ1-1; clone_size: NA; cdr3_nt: TGTGCCAGCAGTTATGGAGGGGTGAACACTGAAGCTTTCTTT; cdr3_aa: CASSYGGVNTEAFF
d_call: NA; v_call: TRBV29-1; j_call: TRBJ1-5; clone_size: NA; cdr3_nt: TGCAGCGTTCGGGCGACAGACCCGAATCAGCCCCAGCATTTT; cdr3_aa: CSVRATDPNQPQHF
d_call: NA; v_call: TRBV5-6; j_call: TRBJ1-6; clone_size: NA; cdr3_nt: TGTGCCAGCAGCTTGTCAGGGACCTATAATTCACCCCTCCACTTT; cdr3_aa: CASSLSGTYNSPLHF
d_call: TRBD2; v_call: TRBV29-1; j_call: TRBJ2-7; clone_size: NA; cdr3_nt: TGCAGCGTGGATACCGGGACTAGCGGACGAGAGCAGTACTTC; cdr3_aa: CSVDTGTSGREQYF
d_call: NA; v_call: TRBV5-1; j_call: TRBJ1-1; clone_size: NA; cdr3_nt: TGCGCCAGCAGCTTGGAGGCCCCGAACACTGAAGCTTTCTTT; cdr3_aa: CASSLEAPNTEAFF
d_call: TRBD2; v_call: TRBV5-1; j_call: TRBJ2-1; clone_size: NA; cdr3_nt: TGCGCCAGCAGCTTGGGAGTAGCGGGGAACTACAATGAGCAGTTCTTC; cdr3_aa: CASSLGVAGNYNEQFF
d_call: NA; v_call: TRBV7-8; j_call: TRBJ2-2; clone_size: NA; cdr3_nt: TGTGCCAGCAGCTCCCCCTTAGGGACCCCAGGGACCGGGGAGCTGTTTTTT; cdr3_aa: CASSSPLGTPGTGELFF
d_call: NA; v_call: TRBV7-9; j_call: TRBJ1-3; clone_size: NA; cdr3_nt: TGTGCCAGCAGTTCTGGTAGGGGACCGACTGGAAACACCATATATTTT; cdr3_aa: CASSSGRGPTGNTIYF
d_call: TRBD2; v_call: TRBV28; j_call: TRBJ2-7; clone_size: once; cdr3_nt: TGTGCCAGCAGTTTGCTAGCGGGAGAGAAATCAGGCGAGCAGTACTTC; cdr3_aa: CASSLLAGEKSGEQYF
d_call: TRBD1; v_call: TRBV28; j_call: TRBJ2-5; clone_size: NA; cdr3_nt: TGTGCCAGCAGTCCGGACAGGTCATCAGAGACCCAGTACTTC; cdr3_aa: CASSPDRSSETQYF
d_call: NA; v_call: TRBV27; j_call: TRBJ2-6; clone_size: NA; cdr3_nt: TGTGCCAGTAATTCTCTGGGCAGGGCCAACCCGGGCAGCTCTAGGGCCAACGTCCTGACTTTC; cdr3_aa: CASNSLGRANPGSSRANVLTF
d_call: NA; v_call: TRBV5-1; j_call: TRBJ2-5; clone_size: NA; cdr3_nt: TGCGCCAGCAGCCCTTGGACCTCCGAGGGGACCCAGTACTTC; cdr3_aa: CASSPWTSEGTQYF
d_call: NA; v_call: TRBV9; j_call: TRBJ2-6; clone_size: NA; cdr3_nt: TGTGCCAGCAGCGTACGGGAGCGGGCCAACGTCCTGACTTTC; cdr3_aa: CASSVRERANVLTF
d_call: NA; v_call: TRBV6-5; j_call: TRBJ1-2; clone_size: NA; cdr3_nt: TGTGCCAGCAGTTACACAGGGACCCACGGTGGCTACACCTTC; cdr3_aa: CASSYTGTHGGYTF
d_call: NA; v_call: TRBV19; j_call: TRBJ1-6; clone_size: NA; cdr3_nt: TGTGCATCGAGGGGCGTCGGTTCACCCCTCCACTTT; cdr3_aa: CASRGVGSPLHF
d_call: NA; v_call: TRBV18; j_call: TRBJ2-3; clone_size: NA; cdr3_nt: TGTGCCAGCTCACGGGACGGTGGGTACACAGATACGCAGTATTTT; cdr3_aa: CASSRDGGYTDTQYF
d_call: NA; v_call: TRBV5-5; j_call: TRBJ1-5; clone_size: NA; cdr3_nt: TGTGCCAGCAGCTTAAAGGTTAGCAATCAGCCCCAGCATTTT; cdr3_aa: CASSLKVSNQPQHF
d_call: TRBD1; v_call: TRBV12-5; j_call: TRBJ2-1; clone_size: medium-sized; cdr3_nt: TGTGCTAGTGGTTTGGGAGGACAGGGCAGTGAGCAGTTCTTC; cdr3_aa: CASGLGGQGSEQFF
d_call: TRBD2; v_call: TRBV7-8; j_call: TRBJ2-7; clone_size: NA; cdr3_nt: TGTGCCAGCAGCTTGCTAGCGGGTCCCCCCTACGAGCAGTACTTC; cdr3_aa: CASSLLAGPPYEQYF
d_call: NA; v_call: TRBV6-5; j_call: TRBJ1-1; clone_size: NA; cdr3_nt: TGTGCCAGCATAAGGGTGAACACTGAAGCTTTCTTT; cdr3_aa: CASIRVNTEAFF
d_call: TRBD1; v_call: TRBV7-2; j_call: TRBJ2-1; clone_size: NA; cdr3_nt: TGTGCCAGCAGCTTAGCCGGGACAGTCTACAATGAGCAGTTCTTC; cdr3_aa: CASSLAGTVYNEQFF
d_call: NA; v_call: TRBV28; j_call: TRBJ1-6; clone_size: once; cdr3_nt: TGTGCCAGCAGTTTACCGCAGGGCTCCGGGTCACCCCTCCACTTT; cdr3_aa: CASSLPQGSGSPLHF
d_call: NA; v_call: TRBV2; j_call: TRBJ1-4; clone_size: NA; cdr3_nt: TGTGCCAGCAGAGGTCCGCCTAATGAAAAACTGTTTTTT; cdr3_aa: CASRGPPNEKLFF
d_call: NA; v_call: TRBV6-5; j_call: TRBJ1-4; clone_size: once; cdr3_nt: TGTGCCAGCAGTTATAGGAGCAGGATCGCCGAGAAAAAACTGTTTTTT; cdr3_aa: CASSYRSRIAEKKLFF
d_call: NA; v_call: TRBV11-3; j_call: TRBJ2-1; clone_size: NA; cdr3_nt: TGTGCCAGCAGCTTAGTTCGTGACAATGAGCAGTTCTTC; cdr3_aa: CASSLVRDNEQFF